The 5 T cell receptor beta chains reported below all come from one sample, sequenced in a study of cytomegalovirus exposure and HLA in healthy donors. Use of 60 Vbeta and 13 Jbeta primers characterized the PCR. Some clones are missing from TCRdb's copy, which holds only in-frame ones; the method was immunoSEQ multiplex PCR. The data contain about 160,000 clones, 75% to 90% of them singletons. Sequencing used PBMCs. The receptors shown here come from a boy under 10 years old in good health and CMV-seronegative.

This clone has a single count. The chain combines TRBV7-6 with TRBJ2-2, with TRBD1 matching 10 bases. Per germline, CDR1 SGHVS and CDR2 FNYEAQ. This CDR3 comprises 15 residues. Trimming removed 5 bases from V and 4 bases from J; junction bases left unmatched: 4. CDR3 sequence (DNA): TGTGCCAGCAGCCGACAGGGGGCGCCCACCGGGGAGCTGTTTTTT. It codes for CASSRQGAPTGELFF.

This clone was detected only a few times. This sequence joins TRBV2 and TRBJ2-1, with 9 bases that match TRBD1. Germline CDR1 and CDR2: SNHLY and FYNNEI. The length of the CDR3 is 14 residues. The J segment lost 3 bases and the V segment lost 5 bases, leaving 2 bases of the junction unmatched. CDR3 DNA sequence: TGTGCCAGCAGTAGACAGGGGGTCTACAATGAGCAGTTCTTC. This translates into CASSRQGVYNEQFF.

Here the CDR3 DNA reads TGTGCCAGCAGCTTAGCTGTTAGCGGCGCCAAAAACATTCAGTACTTC. Protein sequence: CASSLAVSGAKNIQYF. This chain connects TRBV7-2 to TRBJ2-4, with D tentatively TRBD2 (6 bases). Trimming took off 0 bases at V and 1 base at J, with 10 bases between the two ends. Germline CDR1 SGHTA, CDR2 FQGNSA. The CDR3 length is 16 residues.

This chain joins TRBV9 and TRBJ2-5; the match to TRBD1 covers 8 bases. V gave up 3 bases and J gave up 5 bases; unmatched junction bases: 12. Germline V gene data show CDR1 as SGDLS and CDR2 as YYNGEE. This CDR3 contains 16 residues. As DNA, the CDR3 is TGTGCCAGCAGCGCGTATGACAGGGGAGGTGGTGAGACCCAGTACTTC. This codes for CASSAYDRGGGETQYF. The complete variable domain, with remaining parts taken from reference TRBV9 and TRBJ2-5, reads DSGVTQTPKHLITATGQRVTLRCSPRSGDLSVYWYQQSLDQGLQFLIQYYNGEERAKGNILERFSAQQFPDLHSELNLSSLELGDSALYFCASSAYDRGGGETQYFGPGTRLLVL.

The V call is TRBV29-1, the J call TRBJ2-5; no definite D call. Germline assignment: CDR1 SQVTM and CDR2 ANQGSEA. V lost 4 bases, J lost 5 bases, and 14 bases lay in between. The length of the CDR3 is 13 residues. Here the CDR3 DNA reads TGCAGCGTTGGTTTTCACCCACGGGAGACCCAGTACTTC. Protein product: CSVGFHPRETQYF.